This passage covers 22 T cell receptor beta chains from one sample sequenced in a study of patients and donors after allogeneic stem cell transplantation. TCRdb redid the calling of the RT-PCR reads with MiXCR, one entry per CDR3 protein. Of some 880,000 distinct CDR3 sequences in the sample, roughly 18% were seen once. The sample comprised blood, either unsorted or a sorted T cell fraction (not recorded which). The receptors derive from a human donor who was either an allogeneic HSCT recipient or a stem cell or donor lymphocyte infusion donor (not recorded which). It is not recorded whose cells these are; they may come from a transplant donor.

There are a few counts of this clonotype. CDR3 DNA: TGCAGTGCCTCCGGGACAGTTAACTATGGCTACACCTTC. Encoded protein: CSASGTVNYGYTF. The chain combines TRBV20-1 with TRBJ1-2; 7 nucleotides align to TRBD1. The V gene's germline CDR1 is DFQATT and CDR2 SNEGSKA (reference sequence). V lost 6 bases, J lost 1 base, and 5 bases stayed unmatched. The CDR3 is made up of 13 amino acids.

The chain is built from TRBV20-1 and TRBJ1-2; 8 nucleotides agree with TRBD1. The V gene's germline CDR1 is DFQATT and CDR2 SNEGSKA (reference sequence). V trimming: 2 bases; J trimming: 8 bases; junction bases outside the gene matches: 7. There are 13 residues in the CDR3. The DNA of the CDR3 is TGCAGTGCTAGAAATCAGGGGGCCGGAGGCTACACCTTC. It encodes CSARNQGAGGYTF.

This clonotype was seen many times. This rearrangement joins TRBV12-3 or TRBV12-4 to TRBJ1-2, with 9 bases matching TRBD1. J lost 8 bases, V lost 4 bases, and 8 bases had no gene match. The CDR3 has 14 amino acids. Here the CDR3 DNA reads TGTGCCAGCAGTTCTAAGACAGGGGGTCAAGGCTACACCTTC. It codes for CASSSKTGGQGYTF.

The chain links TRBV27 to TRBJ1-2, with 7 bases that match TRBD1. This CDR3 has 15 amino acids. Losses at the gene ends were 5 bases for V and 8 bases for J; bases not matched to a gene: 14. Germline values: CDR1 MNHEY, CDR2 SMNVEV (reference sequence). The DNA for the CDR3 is TGTGCCAGCAGTGGCCTCCTCGGGACAGTTCCCGGCTACACCTTC. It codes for CASSGLLGTVPGYTF.

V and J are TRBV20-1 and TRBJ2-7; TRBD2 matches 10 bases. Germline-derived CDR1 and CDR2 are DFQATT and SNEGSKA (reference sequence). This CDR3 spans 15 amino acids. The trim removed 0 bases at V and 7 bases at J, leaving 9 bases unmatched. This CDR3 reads CSARDGASGSFEQYF. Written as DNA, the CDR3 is TGCAGTGCTAGAGATGGTGCTAGCGGGAGTTTTGAGCAGTACTTC.

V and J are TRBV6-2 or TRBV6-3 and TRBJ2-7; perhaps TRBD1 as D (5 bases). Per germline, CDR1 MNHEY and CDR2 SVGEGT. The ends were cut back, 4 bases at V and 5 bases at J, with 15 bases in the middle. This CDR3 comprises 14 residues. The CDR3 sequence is CASSFRAALDEQYF. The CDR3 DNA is TGTGCCAGCAGTTTCAGGGCAGCCCTTGACGAGCAGTACTTC.

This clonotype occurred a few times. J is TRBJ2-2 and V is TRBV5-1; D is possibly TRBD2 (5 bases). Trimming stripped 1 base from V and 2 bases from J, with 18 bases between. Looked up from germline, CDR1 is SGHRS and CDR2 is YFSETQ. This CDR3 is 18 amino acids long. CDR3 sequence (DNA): TGCGCCAGCAGCTTGCTTAGCGCCCGCATCACTAACACCGGGGAGCTGTTTTTT. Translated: CASSLLSARITNTGELFF.

As DNA, the CDR3 is TGTGCCAGCAGCCAAGATTCCGCGTCTAGCTCCTACGAGCAGTACTTC. It yields the protein CASSQDSASSSYEQYF. V is TRBV4-2 and J is TRBJ2-7; no clear D gene. The V end was cut by 0 bases, the J end by 0 bases, with 12 bases between. The CDR3 is 16 residues long. Looked up from germline, CDR1 is LGHNA and CDR2 is YNFKEQ.

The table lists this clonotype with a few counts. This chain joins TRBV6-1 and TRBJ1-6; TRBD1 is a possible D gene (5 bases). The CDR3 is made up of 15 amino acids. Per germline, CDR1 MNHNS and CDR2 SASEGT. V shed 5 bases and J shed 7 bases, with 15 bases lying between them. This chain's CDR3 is CASSRGGGTNSPLHF. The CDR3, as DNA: TGTGCCAGCAGTCGCGGGGGAGGGACGAATTCACCCCTCCACTTT.

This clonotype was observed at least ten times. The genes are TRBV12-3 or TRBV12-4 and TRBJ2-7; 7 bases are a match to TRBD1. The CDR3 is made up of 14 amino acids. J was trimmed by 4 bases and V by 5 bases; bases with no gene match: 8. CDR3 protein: CASSTQGQQYEQYF. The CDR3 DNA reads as TGTGCCAGCAGTACCCAGGGACAGCAATACGAGCAGTACTTC.

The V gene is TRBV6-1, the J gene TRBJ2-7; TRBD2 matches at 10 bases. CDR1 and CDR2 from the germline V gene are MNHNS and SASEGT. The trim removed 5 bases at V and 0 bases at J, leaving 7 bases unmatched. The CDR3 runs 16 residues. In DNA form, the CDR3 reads TGTGCCAGCAGTCGAACGGCTAGCGGGAGCTCCTACGAGCAGTACTTC. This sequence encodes CASSRTASGSSYEQYF.

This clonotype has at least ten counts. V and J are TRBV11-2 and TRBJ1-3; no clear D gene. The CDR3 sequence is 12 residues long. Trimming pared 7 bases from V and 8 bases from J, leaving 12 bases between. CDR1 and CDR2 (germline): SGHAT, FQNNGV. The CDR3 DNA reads TGTGCCAGCACCCATATCGACGACACCATATATTTT. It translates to CASTHIDDTIYF.

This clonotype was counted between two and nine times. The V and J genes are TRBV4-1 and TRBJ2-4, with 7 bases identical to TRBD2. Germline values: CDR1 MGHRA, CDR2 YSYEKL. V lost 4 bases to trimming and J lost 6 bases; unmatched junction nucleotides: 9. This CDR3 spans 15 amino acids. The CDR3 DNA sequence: TGCGCCAGCAGCCCCTGGGAGGGGTTCGGAAACATTCAGTACTTC. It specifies CASSPWEGFGNIQYF.

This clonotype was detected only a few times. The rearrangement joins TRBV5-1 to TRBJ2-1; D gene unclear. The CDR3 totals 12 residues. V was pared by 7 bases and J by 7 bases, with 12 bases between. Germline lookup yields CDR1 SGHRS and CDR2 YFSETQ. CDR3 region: CASAYPGNEQFF. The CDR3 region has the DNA TGCGCCAGCGCTTACCCCGGGAATGAGCAGTTCTTC.

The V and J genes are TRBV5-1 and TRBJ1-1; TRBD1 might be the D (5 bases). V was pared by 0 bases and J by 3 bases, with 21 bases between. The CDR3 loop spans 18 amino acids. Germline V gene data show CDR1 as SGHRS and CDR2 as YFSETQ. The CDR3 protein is CASSLAGAIGPRDTEAFF. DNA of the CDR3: TGCGCCAGCAGCTTGGCCGGGGCCATAGGACCGAGGGACACTGAAGCTTTCTTT.

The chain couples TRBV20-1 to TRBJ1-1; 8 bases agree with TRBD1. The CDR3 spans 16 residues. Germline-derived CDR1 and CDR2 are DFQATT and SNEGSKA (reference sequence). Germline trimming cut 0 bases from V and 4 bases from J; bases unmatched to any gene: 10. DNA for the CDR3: TGCAGTGCTAGAGATCCTTGGACAGGGCGAGGCACTGAAGCTTTCTTT. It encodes CSARDPWTGRGTEAFF.

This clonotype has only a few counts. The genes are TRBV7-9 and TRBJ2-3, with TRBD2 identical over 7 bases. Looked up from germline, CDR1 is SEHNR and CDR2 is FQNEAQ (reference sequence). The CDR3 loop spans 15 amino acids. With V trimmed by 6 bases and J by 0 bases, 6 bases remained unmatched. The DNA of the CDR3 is TGTGCCAGCAGATCTAGAGCGGGGAGCACAGATACGCAGTATTTT. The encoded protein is CASRSRAGSTDTQYF.

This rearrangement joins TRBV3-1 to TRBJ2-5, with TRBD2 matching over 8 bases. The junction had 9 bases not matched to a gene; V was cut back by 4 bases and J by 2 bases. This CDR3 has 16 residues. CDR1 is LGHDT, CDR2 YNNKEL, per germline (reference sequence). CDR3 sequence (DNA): TGTGCCAGCAGCCCCCACGCGGGAGGTACACAAGAGACCCAGTACTTC. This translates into CASSPHAGGTQETQYF.

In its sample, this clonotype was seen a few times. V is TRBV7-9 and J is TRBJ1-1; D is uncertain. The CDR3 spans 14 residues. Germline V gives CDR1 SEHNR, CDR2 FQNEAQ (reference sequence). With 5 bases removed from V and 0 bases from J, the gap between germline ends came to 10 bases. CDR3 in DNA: TGTGCCAGCAGCCCTTTTGCCTTGAACACTGAAGCTTTCTTT. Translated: CASSPFALNTEAFF.

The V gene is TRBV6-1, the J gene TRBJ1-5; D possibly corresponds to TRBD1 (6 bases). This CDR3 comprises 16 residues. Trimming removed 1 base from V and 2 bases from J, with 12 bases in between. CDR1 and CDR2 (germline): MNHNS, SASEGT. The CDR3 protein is CASSEVGGLGNQPQHF. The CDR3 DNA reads TGTGCCAGCAGTGAAGTAGGGGGGCTTGGCAATCAGCCCCAGCATTTT.

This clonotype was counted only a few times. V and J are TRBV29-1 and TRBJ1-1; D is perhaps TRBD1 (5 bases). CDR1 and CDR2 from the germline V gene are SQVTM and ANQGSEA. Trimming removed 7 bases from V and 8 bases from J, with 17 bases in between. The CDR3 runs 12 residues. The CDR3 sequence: CSGDRGGSEAFF. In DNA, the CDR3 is TGCAGCGGGGACCGAGGAGGTTCCGAAGCTTTCTTT. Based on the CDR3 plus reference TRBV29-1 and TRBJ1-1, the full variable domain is SAVISQKPSRDICQRGTSLTIQCQVDSQVTMMFWYRQQPGQSLTLIATANQGSEATYESGFVIDKFPISRPNLTFSTLTVSNMSPEDSSIYLCSGDRGGSEAFFGQGTRLTVV.

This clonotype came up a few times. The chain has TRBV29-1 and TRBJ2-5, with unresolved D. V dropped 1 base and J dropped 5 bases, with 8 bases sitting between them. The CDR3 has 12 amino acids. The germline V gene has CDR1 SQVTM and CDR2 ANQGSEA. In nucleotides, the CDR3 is TGCAGCGTTGAAGTAGGTGGTGAGACCCAGTACTTC. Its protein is CSVEVGGETQYF. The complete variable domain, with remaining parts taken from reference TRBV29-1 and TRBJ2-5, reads SAVISQKPSRDICQRGTSLTIQCQVDSQVTMMFWYRQQPGQSLTLIATANQGSEATYESGFVIDKFPISRPNLTFSTLTVSNMSPEDSSIYLCSVEVGGETQYFGPGTRLLVL.